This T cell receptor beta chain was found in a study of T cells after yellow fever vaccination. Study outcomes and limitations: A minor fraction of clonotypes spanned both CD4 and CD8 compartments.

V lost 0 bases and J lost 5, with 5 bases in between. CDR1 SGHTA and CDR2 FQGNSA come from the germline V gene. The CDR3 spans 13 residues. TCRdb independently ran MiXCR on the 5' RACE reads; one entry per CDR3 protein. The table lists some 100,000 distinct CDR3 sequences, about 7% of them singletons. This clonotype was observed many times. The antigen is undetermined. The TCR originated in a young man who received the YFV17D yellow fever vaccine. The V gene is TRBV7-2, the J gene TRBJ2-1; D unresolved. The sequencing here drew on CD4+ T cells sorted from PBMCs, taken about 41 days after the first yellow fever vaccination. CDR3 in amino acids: CASSLARDNEQFF. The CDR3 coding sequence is TGTGCCAGCAGCTTAGCTAGGGACAATGAGCAGTTCTTC.